The entry that follows covers one T cell receptor (beta chain) sequence. Sequencing was performed with immunoSEQ multiplex PCR; in TCRdb, only in-frame clones are kept and a portion is missing. Among roughly 60,000 clones listed, around 85% were seen once. This sample stems from a study of OX40 agonist ivuxolimab in advanced cancers. Study-level information: The dose-escalation cohort was over 65% male, with a mean age of 60 years, ranging roughly 23 to 90.

Trimming stripped 3 bases from V and 4 bases from J, with 13 bases between. The germline gives CDR1 SGHRS, CDR2 YFSETQ. The CDR3 covers 14 residues. This sequence joins TRBV5-1 and TRBJ2-5; no firm D call. The clonotype originates from an adult with an advanced solid tumor such as melanoma, head and neck, liver or kidney cancer. The sequenced sample was CD4+ or CD8+ T cells sorted from blood, obtained in a trial of the OX40 agonist ivuxolimab. Here the CDR3 DNA reads TGCGCCAGCAGCTCCGGCTCTACCGCAGAGACCCAGTACTTC. Translated: CASSSGSTAETQYF.